The 18 T cell receptor beta chains presented below share a single source sample, sequenced in a study of graft-versus-host responses after intestinal transplantation (dated by TCRdb to the early 2020s). Library preparation used the immunoSEQ multiplex PCR assay. Imported from immuneACCESS, the table was reduced by TCRdb to in-frame sequences with V and J called. These copies leave out some clones; in studies compared against another copy, an unresolved V gene accounts for under half, and the cause of the remainder is not known. For this sample the table gives about 88,000 clones, of which 94% were detected only once. About 0.2% of the sample is taken by the ten largest. The sample's time point, from its label and the paper: cells obtained before transplantation from donor or recipient. Their target antigens are unknown. Sequencing was performed on unstimulated CD4+ T cells sorted from spleen or lymph node cells, taken before transplant. Receptor source: a human donor who was the organ donor for an intestinal transplant.

V and J are TRBV10-3 and TRBJ1-3; 7 bases line up with TRBD1. The CDR3 consists of 12 residues. CDR1 is ENHRY, CDR2 SYGVKD, per germline. The CDR3 here is CLAGGAGNTIYF. As DNA, the CDR3 is TGTCTAGCAGGGGGAGCTGGAAACACCATATATTTT.

The chain is built from TRBV6-1 and TRBJ2-7; 7 bases line up with TRBD1. The CDR3 is 14 residues long. Germline trimming cut 0 bases from V and 5 bases from J; bases unmatched to any gene: 4. CDR1 and CDR2 from the germline V gene are MNHNS and SASEGT. The CDR3 here is CASSEARQGHEQYF. The CDR3 DNA reads TGTGCCAGCAGTGAAGCTCGACAGGGCCACGAGCAGTACTTC.

This chain joins TRBV4-1 and TRBJ2-5, with TRBD2 identical over 8 bases. CDR3 length: 15 residues. The V gene's germline CDR1 is MGHRA and CDR2 YSYEKL. The junction had 5 bases not matched to a gene; V was cut back by 2 bases and J by 3 bases. The CDR3: CASSQLTSGKETQYF. Here the CDR3 DNA reads TGCGCCAGCAGCCAACTTACTAGCGGCAAAGAGACCCAGTACTTC.

V and J are TRBV25-1 and TRBJ1-1; D is uncertain. V lost 1 base to trimming and J lost 3 bases, with 12 bases between them. Germline V gene sequence: CDR1 MGHDK, CDR2 SYGVNS. The CDR3 extends over 15 amino acids. The DNA for the CDR3 is TGTGCCAGCAGTGAATCGCAGAACATCTACACTGAAGCTTTCTTT. This codes for CASSESQNIYTEAFF.

The CDR3 coding sequence is TGTGCCAGCAGCTTCGGCAGGGACGGCCAGGGGGCAGGAGAGACCCAGTACTTC. Its translation is CASSFGRDGQGAGETQYF. The chain joins TRBV11-3 to TRBJ2-5; TRBD1 agrees at 8 bases. The CDR3 totals 18 residues. CDR1 and CDR2 (germline): SGHNT, YENEEA. V dropped 3 bases and J dropped 4; count of bases not matched to a gene: 16.

V usage is TRBV18 and J usage is TRBJ2-6; no firm D call. Trimming stripped 6 bases from V and 0 bases from J, with 18 bases between. The CDR3 is 18 residues long. CDR1 and CDR2 (germline): KGHSH, LQKENI. The CDR3 nucleotides are TGTGCCAGCTCCCAAAGTCGGACGACCCTCTCTGGGGCCAACGTCCTGACTTTC. Its translation: CASSQSRTTLSGANVLTF.

The chain links TRBV6-1 to TRBJ1-5; TRBD1 is a possible D gene (5 bases). CDR3 length equals 14 residues. CDR1 MNHNS and CDR2 SASEGT come from the germline V gene. Deletions cut 3 bases from V and 0 bases from J, with 6 bases between. CDR3 bases: TGTGCCAGCAGTGACAGGGATAGCAATCAGCCCCAGCATTTT. The encoded protein is CASSDRDSNQPQHF.

This chain links TRBV5-6 with TRBJ2-7, with TRBD1 matching over 9 bases. Germline lookup yields CDR1 SGHDT and CDR2 YYEEEE. The CDR3 runs to 14 residues. J was trimmed by 6 bases and V by 1 base; bases with no gene match: 5. Here the CDR3 reads CASSLTGGAVEQYF. The CDR3, as DNA: TGTGCCAGCAGCTTGACAGGGGGCGCGGTCGAGCAGTACTTC.

The V and J genes are TRBV9 and TRBJ2-2, with 9 nucleotides matching TRBD1. The germline V gene encodes CDR1 SGDLS and CDR2 YYNGEE. The CDR3 has 16 residues. The V and J ends lost 1 base and 6 bases, in that order; junction bases with no gene match: 7. The CDR3 nucleotides read TGTGCCAGCAGCGTATACGGGACAGGGTCCCCCGGGGAGCTGTTTTTT. It yields the protein CASSVYGTGSPGELFF.

The chain has TRBV5-8 and TRBJ1-2, with TRBD1 identical over 7 bases. Germline values: CDR1 SGHTS, CDR2 YDEGEE. V shed 3 bases, J shed 5 bases, and the junction held 7 bases outside the gene matches. The CDR3 runs 14 residues. The CDR3 DNA reads as TGTGCCAGCAGCTCTAAGGGGACAGCATATGGCTACACCTTC. Its protein product is CASSSKGTAYGYTF.

The chain carries TRBV7-9 and TRBJ1-1, with D uncertain. The CDR3 has 14 amino acids. CDR1 is SEHNR and CDR2 is FQNEAQ in the germline V gene (reference sequence). Trimming removed 2 bases at V and 0 bases at J, with 7 bases between. The DNA of the CDR3 is TGTGCCAGCAGCTTACCGACTTTGAACACTGAAGCTTTCTTT. Translating gives CASSLPTLNTEAFF.

This chain uses TRBV30 with TRBJ2-5; 12 nucleotides line up with TRBD2. CDR3 length: 18 residues. Germline assignment: CDR1 GTSNPN and CDR2 SVGIG (reference sequence). Trimming at V came to 0 bases and at J to 5 bases, leaving 13 bases not matched to a gene. The CDR3 nucleotides are TGTGCCTGGAGTGTAGCGGGGCTAGCGGGGGGGCCAGTGGAGACCCAGTACTTC. Protein sequence: CAWSVAGLAGGPVETQYF.

The rearrangement links TRBV28 to TRBJ2-6, with 12 bases that match TRBD1. CDR3 length: 18 amino acids. Germline trimming cut 8 bases from V and 1 base from J; bases unmatched to any gene: 9. From germline, CDR1 is MDHEN and CDR2 SYDVKM. The CDR3: CASGTVGQGASGANVLTF. The CDR3 bases are TGTGCCAGCGGCACAGTGGGACAGGGGGCTTCTGGGGCCAACGTCCTGACTTTC. The full variable domain, rest sourced from reference TRBV28 and TRBJ2-6, is DVKVTQSSRYLVKRTGEKVFLECVQDMDHENMFWYRQDPGLGLRLIYFSYDVKMKEKGDIPEGYSVSREKKERFSLILESASTNQTSMYLCASGTVGQGASGANVLTFGAGSRLTVL.

As concerns this clone: Distinct nucleotide sequences in the sample also encode this CDR3. The chain uses TRBV6-5 and TRBJ1-1; tentatively, D is TRBD1 (5 bases). V was clipped by 6 bases and J by 1 base, with 15 bases between them. The CDR3 is 15 amino acids. Germline lookup yields CDR1 MNHEY and CDR2 SVGAGI. For the CDR3, the DNA is TGTGCCAGCAGGGGGGAAAGAGGTGCGAACACTGAAGCTTTCTTT. It encodes CASRGERGANTEAFF.

V is TRBV9 and J is TRBJ2-3, with D perhaps TRBD1 or TRBD2 (5 bases each). Germline-derived CDR1 and CDR2 are SGDLS and YYNGEE. Trimming took 4 bases from V and 7 from J, leaving 22 bases between them. This CDR3 region has 16 residues. In DNA, the CDR3 is TGTGCCAGCAGCACCGACGGGACGTCCTGGGGTTATACGCAGTATTTT. It codes for CASSTDGTSWGYTQYF.

This chain uses TRBV18 with TRBJ1-1; 10 bases map to TRBD1. The CDR3 consists of 16 residues. With V trimmed by 3 bases and J by 4 bases, 8 bases remained unmatched. Looked up from germline, CDR1 is KGHSH and CDR2 is LQKENI. CDR3 nucleotide sequence: TGTGCCAGCTCACCGACAGGGGGCGCCTTGGCCACTGAAGCTTTCTTT. This translates into CASSPTGGALATEAFF. Supplemented by reference TRBV18 and TRBJ1-1, the full variable domain reads NAGVMQNPRHLVRRRGQEARLRCSPMKGHSHVYWYRQLPEEGLKFMVYLQKENIIDESGMPKERFSAEFPKEGPSILRIQQVVRGDSAAYFCASSPTGGALATEAFFGQGTRLTVV.

The chain uses TRBV6-1 and TRBJ2-3, with TRBD2 matching over 7 bases. CDR3 length equals 12 residues. V was pared by 5 bases and J by 6 bases, with 2 bases of the junction left unmatched. Germline V gene sequence: CDR1 MNHNS, CDR2 SASEGT. CDR3 protein: CASSFSGDTQYF. CDR3 in DNA: TGTGCCAGCAGTTTTAGCGGGGATACGCAGTATTTT.

This chain links TRBV11-2 with TRBJ2-1; no firm D call. CDR1 is SGHAT, CDR2 FQNNGV, per germline. The CDR3 is 15 residues long. V dropped 2 bases and J dropped 8 bases, with 16 bases sitting between them. The CDR3 sequence: CASSLILNRQDEQFF. CDR3 bases: TGTGCCAGCAGCTTAATCCTAAATCGGCAGGATGAGCAGTTCTTC. The full variable domain, its missing parts supplied by reference TRBV11-2 and TRBJ2-1, is EAGVAQSPRYKIIEKRQSVAFWCNPISGHATLYWYQQILGQGPKLLIQFQNNGVVDDSQLPKDRFSAERLKGVDSTLKIQPAKLEDSAVYLCASSLILNRQDEQFFGPGTRLTVL.